Presented here are 22 T cell receptor beta chains from one specimen sequenced in a study of regulatory T cells in long-lasting Graves disease. Time point described: newly diagnosed GD, antithyroid drugs for less than 3 months. Construction of the TCR library relied on RNA isolated from PBMCs. Combining iRepertoire HTBI primers with Arm-PCR of CDR3 regions, the authors built TCR beta libraries. TCRdb re-analysed the multiplex PCR reads in MiXCR, keeping a single row per CDR3 protein. Among more than 300,000 distinct CDR3 sequences listed, about 11% were seen once. These sequences were also reported in another study, on T cells in Graves' hyperthyroidism and ophthalmopathy.

The source was peripheral blood mononuclear cells (PBMCs), collected at new diagnosis, from a patient treated with antithyroid drugs. Every receptor here comes from a woman under 30 with Graves disease.

This clonotype came up many times. V gene TRBV20-1 combines with J gene TRBJ2-3; 8 nucleotides align to TRBD1. Trimming took 6 bases from V and 0 from J; bases not matched to a gene: 14. CDR1 DFQATT and CDR2 SNEGSKA come from the germline V gene (reference sequence). The CDR3 is made up of 17 amino acids. CDR3 residues: CSARTGQVVASTDTQYF. The CDR3 nucleotides read TGCAGTGCCAGAACGGGACAGGTAGTTGCTAGCACAGATACGCAGTATTTT.

This clonotype was picked up many times. The J gene is TRBJ2-3, the V gene TRBV7-2, with D possibly being TRBD2 (6 bases). There are 16 residues in the CDR3. V was clipped by 3 bases and J by 2 bases, with 15 bases between them. Per the germline V gene, CDR1 is SGHTA and CDR2 is FQGNSA. CDR3 in amino acids: CASSLLATRYTDTQYF. Written as DNA, the CDR3 is TGTGCCAGCAGCTTGCTAGCGACCAGATACACAGATACGCAGTATTTT.

The rearrangement uses TRBV12-3 or TRBV12-4 and TRBJ2-2; no definite D call. V gave up 1 base and J gave up 9 bases, with 12 bases separating them. CDR3 length: 14 residues. CDR3 region: CASSLGRITWELFF. The CDR3, as DNA: TGTGCCAGCAGTTTAGGGCGGATTACCTGGGAGCTGTTTTTT.

In this sample, this clonotype turned up many times. The rearrangement uses TRBV7-9 and TRBJ2-1; 11 bases map to TRBD2. In germline, CDR1 is SEHNR, CDR2 FQNEAQ (reference sequence). The CDR3 runs to 15 residues. J was trimmed by 8 bases and V by 5 bases; bases with no gene match: 8. The CDR3 here is CASSLLAGVADEQFF. The DNA of the CDR3 is TGTGCCAGCAGCCTACTAGCGGGAGTTGCGGATGAGCAGTTCTTC. The whole variable domain, filled in from reference TRBV7-9 and TRBJ2-1, reads DTGVSQNPRHKITKRGQNVTFRCDPISEHNRLYWYRQTLGQGPEFLTYFQNEAQLEKSRLLSDRFSAERPKGSFSTLEIQRTEQGDSAMYLCASSLLAGVADEQFFGPGTRLTVL.

This clonotype was recorded once. The J gene is TRBJ1-1, the V gene TRBV27; 7 bases match TRBD1. V lost 5 bases, J lost 0 bases, and 6 bases stayed unmatched. This CDR3 is built from 15 residues. CDR1 and CDR2 from the germline V gene are MNHEY and SMNVEV (reference sequence). CDR3 amino acids: CASSTLGQLNTEAFF. The CDR3 nucleotides are TGTGCCAGCAGTACGCTGGGACAGCTGAACACTGAAGCTTTCTTT.

This clonotype was picked up a small number of times. The V call is TRBV19, the J call TRBJ2-2; 8 bases line up with TRBD1. The CDR3 covers 18 residues. V shed 5 bases, J shed 0 bases, and the junction held 11 bases outside the gene matches. Looked up from germline, CDR1 is LNHDA and CDR2 is SQIVND (reference sequence). The CDR3 nucleotides read TGTGCCAGTAGTGCAAATCCCCGGGACAGGACGAACACCGGGGAGCTGTTTTTT. Protein: CASSANPRDRTNTGELFF.

In this sample, this clonotype turned up a few times. The J gene is TRBJ2-5, the V gene TRBV11-2; tentative D call: TRBD2 (6 bases). Deletions cut 3 bases from V and 5 bases from J, with 16 bases between. The CDR3 spans 15 residues. Per the germline V gene, CDR1 is SGHAT and CDR2 is FQNNGV. CDR3 protein: CASSLLGRLRETQYF. DNA of the CDR3: TGTGCCAGCAGCTTGTTAGGGAGGTTGCGGGAGACCCAGTACTTC.

This chain joins TRBV5-1 and TRBJ2-5, with 16 bases fitting TRBD2. Unmatched junction bases numbered 4, after V lost 4 bases and J lost 1 base. This CDR3 is built from 17 residues. Germline assignment: CDR1 SGHRS and CDR2 YFSETQ. The CDR3 spells CASSLGLAGGPQETQYF. CDR3 nucleotides: TGCGCCAGCAGCCTGGGACTAGCGGGAGGGCCCCAAGAGACCCAGTACTTC.

This clonotype occurred many times. This chain connects TRBV30 to TRBJ2-1; D is possibly TRBD2 (5 bases). CDR1 GTSNPN and CDR2 SVGIG come from the germline V gene (reference sequence). Between the trimmed V and J ends, which lost 3 bases and 3 bases, there was a span of 12 bases. The CDR3 spans 14 residues. CDR3 sequence reads: CAWRELGLYNEQFF. Here the CDR3 DNA reads TGTGCCTGGAGAGAGTTAGGACTCTACAATGAGCAGTTCTTC.

This clonotype was recorded a few times. The J gene is TRBJ1-2, the V gene TRBV5-1; D is unresolved. The CDR3 is 14 amino acids. V was shortened by 0 bases and J by 4 bases, with 10 bases between the two germline ends. Germline V gene lookup returns CDR1 SGHRS and CDR2 YFSETQ. The CDR3 sequence: CASSLASLGYGYTF. The CDR3 region has the DNA TGCGCCAGCAGCTTGGCTTCGTTGGGCTATGGCTACACCTTC.

This clonotype was seen repeatedly, ten times or more. The gene calls are TRBV4-3 and TRBJ2-7; 7 nucleotides line up with TRBD1. V was clipped by 2 bases and J by 4 bases; unmatched bases: 5. The CDR3 totals 14 residues. Germline lookup yields CDR1 LGHNA and CDR2 YSLEER. CDR3 nucleotides: TGCGCCAGCAGCCAAAGGACAGGCTGGTACGAGCAGTACTTC. Translation gives CASSQRTGWYEQYF.

This clonotype was seen at least ten times. V is TRBV27 and J is TRBJ2-3; unclear D gene. CDR1 and CDR2 (germline): MNHEY, SMNVEV (reference sequence). The CDR3 consists of 14 residues. The germline V and J ends were trimmed by 5 bases and 5 bases, with 14 bases remaining between them. CDR3 protein: CASSPSTLGDTQYF. The CDR3 DNA follows: TGTGCCAGCAGTCCAAGCACCCTAGGAGATACGCAGTATTTT.

This clonotype was counted ten times or more. This rearrangement joins TRBV27 to TRBJ1-4; D not certain. The germline V gene encodes CDR1 MNHEY and CDR2 SMNVEV (reference sequence). V lost 1 base, J lost 4 bases, and 10 bases lay in between. CDR3 length equals 15 residues. The CDR3 nucleotides are TGTGCCAGCAGTTTATTTTGGTCTATTAATGAAAAACTGTTTTTT. Encoded protein: CASSLFWSINEKLFF.

This clonotype occurred many times. The CDR3 DNA reads TGTGCCAGCAGTCCCAGACAGAGCCCAACTTACGAGCAGTACGTC. This codes for CASSPRQSPTYEQYV. The genes are TRBV6-1 and TRBJ2-7; a weak D match, TRBD1 (5 bases). The length of the CDR3 is 15 residues. Per the germline V gene, CDR1 is MNHNS and CDR2 is SASEGT. Trimming took off 5 bases at V and 4 bases at J, with 18 bases between the two ends.

This clonotype has at least ten counts. The chain is built from TRBV5-1 and TRBJ2-1; 9 bases align to TRBD1. V shed 7 bases, J shed 4 bases, and the junction held 6 bases outside the gene matches. CDR1 and CDR2 (germline): SGHRS, YFSETQ. This CDR3 contains 14 residues. The CDR3 loop is CASEVGQGYNEQFF. CDR3 bases: TGCGCCAGCGAAGTTGGACAGGGGTACAATGAGCAGTTCTTC.

As regards this clonotype: A far larger clone is just one base off, so this is likely a read error. The rearrangement uses TRBV12-3 or TRBV12-4 and TRBJ2-5; D gene unclear. The CDR3 contains 19 residues. CDR3 amino acids: CASSLGPADMVSAQVTQYF. The CDR3 DNA sequence: TGTGCCAGCAGTTTAGGTCCAGCAGACATGGTATCGGCTCAAGTGACCCAGTACTTC.

A word on this clonotype: This may be a read error, as it is one base from a much larger clone. J is TRBJ2-5 and V is TRBV6-9; 10 bases map to TRBD2. The CDR3 length is 18 residues. V shed 3 bases and J 4 bases; nucleotides not matched to a gene: 14. Germline values: CDR1 MNHGY, CDR2 SVAAGI. CDR3 DNA: TGTGCCAGCAGTTACCTGGGGGCTAGCGGGAGTCTCCGAGAGACCCAGTACTTC. This gives the protein CASSYLGASGSLRETQYF.

This clonotype was observed many times. V usage is TRBV29-1 and J usage is TRBJ2-1; the match to TRBD2 covers 7 bases. The CDR3 has 15 residues. CDR1 and CDR2 from the germline V gene are SQVTM and ANQGSEA. Trimming removed 4 bases from V and 8 bases from J; junction bases left unmatched: 14. CDR3 DNA sequence: TGCAGCGTTGGCTTTTGGGACTCTCGGGGGGATGAGCAGTTCTTC. This gives the protein CSVGFWDSRGDEQFF.

The rearrangement uses TRBV7-8 and TRBJ1-3, with D unresolved. The germline CDR1 and CDR2 sequences are SGHVS and FQNEAQ. V was cut by 2 bases and J by 0 bases, with 2 bases left in between. This CDR3 has 13 residues. CDR3 sequence (DNA): TGTGCCAGCAGCTTACCCTCTGGAAACACCATATATTTT. This sequence encodes CASSLPSGNTIYF.

This clonotype was counted at least ten times. The CDR3 spells CASSLRRDYGYTF. Here the CDR3 DNA reads TGTGCCAGCAGTTTAAGGCGGGACTATGGCTACACCTTC. The chain employs TRBV28 and TRBJ1-2; D uncertain. Germline loops: CDR1 MDHEN, CDR2 SYDVKM. This CDR3 spans 13 amino acids. The V end was cut by 2 bases, the J end by 3 bases, with 7 bases between.

This clonotype was seen at least ten times. The rearrangement links TRBV27 to TRBJ1-2; D is ambiguous. Trimming shortened V by 2 bases and J by 5 bases, and 15 bases separated the two germline ends. CDR1 and CDR2 (germline): MNHEY, SMNVEV (reference sequence). The CDR3 has 15 residues. CDR3 bases: TGTGCCAGCAGTTTAAGTCCTGTCGGACGATATGGCTACACCTTC. The encoded protein is CASSLSPVGRYGYTF.

The gene calls are TRBV7-9 and TRBJ2-1; TRBD1 or TRBD2 may be the D gene (5 bases each). The length of the CDR3 is 13 residues. V lost 6 bases and J 7 bases, leaving 13 bases between the germline ends. The V gene's germline CDR1 is SEHNR and CDR2 FQNEAQ (reference sequence). The CDR3 nucleotides read TGTGCCAGCAGTCCCGGGACGTCGAATGAGCAGTTCTTC. Amino acid sequence: CASSPGTSNEQFF.